This TCR beta chain was sequenced for a study of blood T cell repertoires in COVID-19. Study-wide background: T cells, B-cell-depleted T cells, or PBMCs provided the cDNA or gDNA that served as material.

The CDR3 consists of 16 residues. The ends were cut back, 5 bases at V and 4 bases at J, with 18 bases in the middle. Germline V CDR1 and CDR2: MDHEN, SYDVKM. Assay used: immunoSEQ multiplex PCR; TCRdb lists only in-frame clones, some missing. Found here are approximately 180,000 clones, around 76% of them singletons; the top ten hold 17%. This clone came up a few times. The origin of this receptor is a woman in her forties or fifties with acute COVID-19. J is TRBJ2-1 and V is TRBV28; possibly TRBD1 for D (6 bases). The sample was PBMCs or T cells enriched from blood (not recorded which). The CDR3 sequence is CASSPPGAGVYNEQFF. CDR3 sequence (DNA): TGTGCCAGCAGTCCTCCAGGGGCAGGTGTTTACAATGAGCAGTTCTTC.